The source of this T cell receptor beta chain is a study of blood T cells in healthy people across ages. The CDR3 has 18 residues. Trimming cost V 6 bases and J 0 bases; bases outside gene matches: 12. Per the germline V gene, CDR1 is SNHLY and CDR2 is FYNNEI. Alongside a J-beta primer mix, a sample-barcoded 5' primer served in a second PCR lasting about 7 to 12 cycles. TCRdb itself ran the 5' RACE reads through MiXCR, one entry per CDR3 protein. The sample consists of approximately 780,000 distinct CDR3 sequences, approximately 24% of them appearing once. The same data also contributed to another study, on T cells of mothers and their children.

This receptor was taken from a boy aged 5-17 years in good health. Sequencing was carried out using blood. This chain links TRBV2 with TRBJ2-1; 9 nucleotides align to TRBD1. CDR3 residues: CASSNAGGTGSSYNEQFF. DNA of the CDR3: TGTGCCAGCAGCAACGCCGGCGGGACAGGGAGCTCCTACAATGAGCAGTTCTTC.